The sequence of this TCR beta chain was determined in a study of cytomegalovirus exposure and HLA in healthy donors. Per the germline V gene, CDR1 is LNHDA and CDR2 is SQIVND (reference sequence). There are 17 residues in the CDR3. V was pared by 7 bases and J by 5 bases, with 24 bases between. Study-level points and caveats: Earlier analysis yielded a pattern in which most TCR beta V segments were productive about 87% or about 30% of the time. Prediction of most subjects' HLA-A and HLA-B alleles by TCR beta sequences was reportedly accurate. Excluded: some indistinguishable V segments such as TRBV6-2 and TRBV6-3. CMV serostatus stood as the only immune exposure information on hand.

It was with 60 Vbeta and 13 Jbeta primers that the PCR ran. Libraries were prepared by immunoSEQ multiplex PCR; TCRdb keeps only in-frame clonotypes and omits some of them. There are roughly 100,000 clones in the sample; around three quarters occur only once, and about 4.1% lies in the top ten. About this clone itself: Its antigen remains unknown.

This TCR derives from a man in his fifties in good health and CMV-seropositive. The source material was PBMCs. The V call is TRBV19, the J call TRBJ1-5, with D perhaps matching TRBD1 (6 bases). CDR3 region: CASISPGGTLQDQPQHF. The CDR3 bases are TGTGCCAGTATCTCCCCCGGTGGGACACTTCAGGATCAGCCCCAGCATTTT. The whole variable domain, remainder taken from reference TRBV19 and TRBJ1-5, is DGGITQSPKYLFRKEGQNVTLSCEQNLNHDAMYWYRQDPGQGLRLIYYSQIVNDFQKGDIAEGYSVSREKKESFPLTVTSAQKNPTAFYLCASISPGGTLQDQPQHFGDGTRLSIL.